These 20 T cell receptor beta chains share one sample of origin, sequenced in a study of blood T cell repertoires in COVID-19 (dated by TCRdb to about 2020). Libraries were built with the immunoSEQ multiplex PCR assay. Sourced from immuneACCESS, this table was stored by TCRdb with only in-frame sequences that have V and J called. A share of the clones is absent; for the studies checked, an unresolved V gene accounts for under half, and the remainder has no known explanation. This sample has about 49,000 clones in its table, and around 83% of those were observed once. The ten largest clones take up about 5% of the sample. Material for sequencing was peripheral blood. These receptors all stem from a man aged 35 to 55 with active COVID-19.

This chain uses TRBV7-9 with TRBJ2-1; 9 bases are shared with TRBD1. J lost 9 bases, V lost 4 bases, and 13 bases had no gene match. There are 16 residues in the CDR3. Germline V gene lookup returns CDR1 SEHNR and CDR2 FQNEAQ (reference sequence). CDR3 protein: CASSSPGTGYRGEQFF. CDR3 bases: TGTGCCAGCAGCTCCCCCGGGACAGGGTATAGGGGTGAGCAGTTCTTC.

V and J are TRBV10-1 and TRBJ1-3, with D perhaps matching TRBD1 (5 bases). The CDR3 consists of 15 residues. The germline gives CDR1 WNHNN, CDR2 SYGVQD (reference sequence). V lost 3 bases to trimming and J lost 0 bases, with 9 bases between them. CDR3 DNA sequence: TGCGCCAGCAGTGAAGCAGGGCACTCTGGAAACACCATATATTTT. This encodes CASSEAGHSGNTIYF.

This sequence joins TRBV25-1 and TRBJ1-5; TRBD1 aligns across 7 bases. CDR1 MGHDK and CDR2 SYGVNS come from the germline V gene. J gave up 4 bases and V 9 bases, and 6 bases lay outside the gene matches. This CDR3 spans 13 amino acids. The CDR3 sequence: CASGTDGNQPQHF. The CDR3 DNA reads TGTGCCAGTGGGACAGACGGGAATCAGCCCCAGCATTTT.

The V and J genes are TRBV5-4 and TRBJ2-7, with D uncertain. The CDR3 is 15 amino acids. The V end was cut by 0 bases, the J end by 1 base, with 11 bases between. Germline CDR1 reads SGHNT; CDR2 reads YYREEE (reference sequence). CDR3 protein: CASSLESTPSYEQYF. The DNA for the CDR3 is TGTGCCAGCAGCTTGGAGTCTACCCCTTCCTACGAGCAGTACTTC.

This chain links TRBV7-9 with TRBJ2-5, with 12 bases fitting TRBD2. The CDR3 runs to 16 residues. CDR1 SEHNR and CDR2 FQNEAQ come from the germline V gene (reference sequence). V lost 4 bases and J lost 2; bases outside the gene matches: 5. For the CDR3, the DNA is TGTGCCAGCAGCTCCTGGACTAGCGGGGAACAAGAGACCCAGTACTTC. It codes for CASSSWTSGEQETQYF. The full variable domain, in which reference TRBV7-9 and TRBJ2-5 provide the parts outside the CDR3, is DTGVSQNPRHKITKRGQNVTFRCDPISEHNRLYWYRQTLGQGPEFLTYFQNEAQLEKSRLLSDRFSAERPKGSFSTLEIQRTEQGDSAMYLCASSSWTSGEQETQYFGPGTRLLVL.

The chain is built from TRBV3-1 (or the pseudogene TRBV3-2) and TRBJ2-7, with D perhaps TRBD2 (5 bases). Germline CDR1 is LGHDT and CDR2 is YNNKEL (reference sequence). V lost 0 bases, J lost 2 bases, and 14 bases lay in between. This CDR3 spans 16 amino acids. The CDR3 DNA reads as TGTGCCAGCAGCCAAGATCGGCTAGCCAAGGCCTACGAGCAGTACTTC. Amino acid sequence: CASSQDRLAKAYEQYF.

The chain has TRBV11-2 and TRBJ1-4; no definite D call. V lost 0 bases and J 10 bases, leaving 12 bases between the germline ends. The CDR3 spans 14 residues. Germline-derived CDR1 and CDR2 are SGHAT and FQNNGV. CDR3 DNA: TGTGCCAGCAGCTTAGAAGGCAGGCTTGGAAAACTGTTTTTT. It is translated as CASSLEGRLGKLFF.

The chain recombines TRBV15 with TRBJ1-6, with unresolved D. CDR3 length: 15 residues. Germline values: CDR1 LNHNV, CDR2 YYDKDF (reference sequence). V was shortened by 0 bases and J by 7 bases, with 10 bases between the two germline ends. The CDR3 DNA is TGTGCCACCAGCAGAGATTCAACTCCGAATTCACCCCTCCACTTT. It encodes CATSRDSTPNSPLHF.

The chain employs TRBV6-4 and TRBJ2-1, with D possibly TRBD2 on 6 matching bases. The germline CDR1 and CDR2 sequences are MRHNA and SNTAGT. The length of the CDR3 is 15 residues. Trimming took 2 bases from V and 0 from J, leaving 8 bases between them. The CDR3 here is CASSDGAGSYNEQFF. CDR3 coding DNA: TGTGCCAGCAGTGACGGAGCGGGCTCCTACAATGAGCAGTTCTTC.

The V gene is TRBV5-1, the J gene TRBJ1-6; D is undetermined. The germline gives CDR1 SGHRS, CDR2 YFSETQ. Trimming left V 1 base short and J 13 bases short, with 9 bases between. This CDR3 is 12 amino acids long. CDR3 in amino acids: CASSLNGPPLHF. In DNA form, the CDR3 reads TGCGCCAGCAGCTTGAACGGTCCCCCCCTCCACTTT.

The chain carries TRBV6-5 and TRBJ1-4; a weak D match, TRBD1 (6 bases). Germline V lookup: CDR1 MNHEY, CDR2 SVGAGI. CDR3 length equals 14 residues. The V end lost 4 bases, the J end lost 5 bases, and 11 bases lay between the germline ends. This CDR3 reads CASSLTGLNEKLFF. The DNA for the CDR3 is TGTGCCAGCAGTTTGACAGGCCTCAATGAAAAACTGTTTTTT.

The chain links TRBV28 to TRBJ2-5, with D possibly TRBD1 on 6 matching bases. The ends were cut back, 8 bases at V and 3 bases at J, with 16 bases in the middle. CDR3 length equals 14 residues. Germline loops: CDR1 MDHEN, CDR2 SYDVKM. The CDR3 sequence is CASGPRGWEETQYF. CDR3 DNA: TGTGCCAGCGGACCCAGGGGATGGGAAGAGACCCAGTACTTC. The entire variable domain, with the rest obtained from reference TRBV28 and TRBJ2-5, is as follows: DVKVTQSSRYLVKRTGEKVFLECVQDMDHENMFWYRQDPGLGLRLIYFSYDVKMKEKGDIPEGYSVSREKKERFSLILESASTNQTSMYLCASGPRGWEETQYFGPGTRLLVL.

This clone was seen once. The chain is built from TRBV30 and TRBJ2-7, with D possibly TRBD1 on 5 matching bases. In germline, CDR1 is GTSNPN, CDR2 SVGIG (reference sequence). The CDR3 contains 11 residues. Trimming took 1 base from V and 4 from J, leaving 5 bases between them. In DNA form, the CDR3 reads TGTGCCTGGAGTGGACAGTACGAGCAGTACTTC. Translated: CAWSGQYEQYF.

The chain employs TRBV27 and TRBJ2-7, with D tentatively TRBD2 (5 bases). Germline values: CDR1 MNHEY, CDR2 SMNVEV (reference sequence). Trimming cost V 6 bases and J 3 bases, with 12 bases left between them. CDR3 length equals 13 residues. The CDR3 protein is CASSPGLIYEQYF. The DNA of the CDR3 is TGTGCCAGCAGCCCCGGACTTATCTACGAGCAGTACTTC.

This chain uses TRBV7-2 with TRBJ1-2, with 8 nucleotides matching TRBD1. The CDR3 length is 16 residues. The junction had 13 bases not matched to a gene; V was cut back by 2 bases and J by 8 bases. The germline V gene encodes CDR1 SGHTA and CDR2 FQGNSA. The DNA of the CDR3 is TGTGCCAGCAGCTTAATCCCGCAGGGGGCAGTGCAAGGCTACACCTTC. Encoded protein: CASSLIPQGAVQGYTF.

The V call is TRBV30, the J call TRBJ1-2; TRBD1 matches 11 bases. This CDR3 contains 17 residues. The V gene's germline CDR1 is GTSNPN and CDR2 SVGIG (reference sequence). J gave up 3 bases and V 3 bases, and 12 bases lay outside the gene matches. DNA of the CDR3: TGTGCCTGGAGCGTGGGACAGGGGGGTATTTACGACTATGGCTACACCTTC. It codes for CAWSVGQGGIYDYGYTF.

This chain links TRBV7-2 with TRBJ2-3; D gene ambiguous. Germline V gene sequence: CDR1 SGHTA, CDR2 FQGNSA. The length of the CDR3 is 13 residues. V lost 2 bases and J 4 bases, leaving 7 bases between the germline ends. CDR3 nucleotide sequence: TGTGCCAGCAGCTTAATAGCTGCAGATACGCAGTATTTT. Protein: CASSLIAADTQYF.

This chain joins TRBV28 and TRBJ1-4, with 7 positions matching TRBD1. There are 14 residues in the CDR3. Germline trimming cut 3 bases from V and 3 bases from J; bases unmatched to any gene: 1. CDR1 MDHEN and CDR2 SYDVKM come from the germline V gene. This chain's CDR3 is CASSFGTANEKLFF. CDR3 bases: TGTGCCAGCAGTTTCGGGACAGCTAATGAAAAACTGTTTTTT.

The chain employs TRBV7-9 and TRBJ1-1; D unclear. V was cut by 7 bases and J by 11 bases, with 14 bases left in between. The CDR3 is 11 residues long. The germline V gene encodes CDR1 SEHNR and CDR2 FQNEAQ (reference sequence). This CDR3 reads CASTDRMEAFF. The CDR3 nucleotides are TGTGCCAGCACCGACCGAATGGAGGCTTTCTTT.

This chain uses TRBV7-9 with TRBJ2-7, with 11 bases aligning to TRBD1. V lost 4 bases, J lost 4 bases, and 6 bases stayed unmatched. Germline lookup yields CDR1 SEHNR and CDR2 FQNEAQ (reference sequence). This CDR3 region has 15 residues. In nucleotides, the CDR3 is TGTGCCAGCAGCTACTCGGGACAGGGGGGGTACGAGCAGTACTTC. Amino acid sequence: CASSYSGQGGYEQYF.